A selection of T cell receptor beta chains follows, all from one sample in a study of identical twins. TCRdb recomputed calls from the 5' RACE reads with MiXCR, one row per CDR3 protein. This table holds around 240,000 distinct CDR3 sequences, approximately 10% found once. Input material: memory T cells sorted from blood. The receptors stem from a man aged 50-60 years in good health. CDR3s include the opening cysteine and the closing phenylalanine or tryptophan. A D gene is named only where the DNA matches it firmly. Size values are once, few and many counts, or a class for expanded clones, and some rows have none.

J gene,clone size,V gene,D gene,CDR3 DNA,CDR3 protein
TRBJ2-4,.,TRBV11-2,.,TGTGCCAGCAGCTTATTAGACATTCAGTACTTC,CASSLLDIQYF
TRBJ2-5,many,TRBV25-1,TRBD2,TGTGCCAGCAGTGAACTGCTAGCGGGAGAGACCCAGTACTTC,CASSELLAGETQYF
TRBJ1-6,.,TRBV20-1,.,TGCAGTGCTAGAGATTTGGGAAATTCACCCCTCCACTTT,CSARDLGNSPLHF
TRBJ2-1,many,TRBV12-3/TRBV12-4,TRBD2,TGTGCCAGCAGGCGGGAGGGTGAGCAGTTCTTC,CASRREGEQFF
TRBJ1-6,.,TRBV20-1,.,TGCAGTGCTAGAGATTATCAAGGGGGTAATTCACCCCTCCACTTT,CSARDYQGGNSPLHF
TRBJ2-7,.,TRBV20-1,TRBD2,TGCAGTGCTAGATTGACTAGCGGGGGAACGTACGAGCAGTACTTC,CSARLTSGGTYEQYF
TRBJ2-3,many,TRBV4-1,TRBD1,TGCGCCAGCAGCCAAGCCCGGGACAGATTCACAGATACGCAGTATTTT,CASSQARDRFTDTQYF
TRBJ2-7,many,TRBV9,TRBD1,TGTGCCAGCAGCGCAAGACAGGGGGCGGTCTACGAGCAGTACTTC,CASSARQGAVYEQYF
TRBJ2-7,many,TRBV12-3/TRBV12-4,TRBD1,TGTGCCAGCAGTTTAGAAGGGACAGGCCACTACGAGCAGTACTTC,CASSLEGTGHYEQYF
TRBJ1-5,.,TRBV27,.,TGTGCCAGCAGTTTCAGGGGCAATCAGCCCCAGCATTTT,CASSFRGNQPQHF
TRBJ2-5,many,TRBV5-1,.,TGCGCCAGCAAGCGTGCAGGGGCCTGGGAGACCCAGTACTTC,CASKRAGAWETQYF
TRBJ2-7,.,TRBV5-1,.,TGCGCCAGCAGCTCCCGGGACGGCGAGCAGTACTTC,CASSSRDGEQYF
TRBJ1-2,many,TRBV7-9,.,TGTGCCAGCAGTTTTACAGGAGTTTCTAACTATGGCTACACCTTC,CASSFTGVSNYGYTF
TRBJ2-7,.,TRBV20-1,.,TGCAGTGCTAGGAACGTCAGGGGAGCCTACGAGCAGTACTTC,CSARNVRGAYEQYF
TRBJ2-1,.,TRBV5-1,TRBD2,TGCGCCAGCAGCTGGGGGGGGGGAAATTCCGACAATGAGCAGTTCTTC,CASSWGGGNSDNEQFF
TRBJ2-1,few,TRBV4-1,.,TGCGCCAGCAGCCAAGATCCTTGGCTAGCGCTTAGCTCCTACAATGAGCAGTTCTTC,CASSQDPWLALSSYNEQFF
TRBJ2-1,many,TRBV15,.,TGTGCCACCAGCAGAGATTTAGGGGCGCAGTTCTTC,CATSRDLGAQFF
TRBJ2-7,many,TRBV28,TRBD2,TGTGCCAGCAGTCCTAGCGGGAGAGGGTCCTACGAGCAGTACTTC,CASSPSGRGSYEQYF
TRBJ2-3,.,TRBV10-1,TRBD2,TGCGCCAGCAGTGATGGCGGGGGGACCACAGATACGCAGTATTTT,CASSDGGGTTDTQYF
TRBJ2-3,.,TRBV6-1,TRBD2,TGTGCCAGCAGTCCGATTAGCGGGAGGGTGGCAGATACGCAGTATTTT,CASSPISGRVADTQYF
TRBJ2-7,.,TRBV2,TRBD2,TGTGCCAGCAGTGAATCCCTCTTAGCGGGAGACAGCTCCTACGAGCAGTACTTC,CASSESLLAGDSSYEQYF
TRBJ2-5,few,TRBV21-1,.,TGTGCCAGCAGCAAAGCCTTCAGGGGGCGGGTTGACGGAGAGACCCAGTACTTC,CASSKAFRGRVDGETQYF
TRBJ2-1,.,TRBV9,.,TGTGCCAGCAGCGGAATAGCGGCCAATGAGCAGTTCTTC,CASSGIAANEQFF
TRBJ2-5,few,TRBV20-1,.,TGCAGTGCTATATATTGGCACCTGGGAGAGACCCAGTACTTC,CSAIYWHLGETQYF
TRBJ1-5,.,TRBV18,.,TGTGCCAGCTCCCTTGACCTCATGCAGCCCCAGCATTTT,CASSLDLMQPQHF
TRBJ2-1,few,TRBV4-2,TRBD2,TGTGCCAGCAGCCAAGAGGGGACTAGCGGGAGGAATGAGCAGTTCTTC,CASSQEGTSGRNEQFF
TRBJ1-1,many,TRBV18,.,TGTGCCAGCTCACCAGGCGGGGGAGGTGTGAACACTGAAGCTTTCTTT,CASSPGGGGVNTEAFF
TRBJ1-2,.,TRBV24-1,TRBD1,TGTGCCACCGGACAGACAGGGGTTATTGGCTACACCTTC,CATGQTGVIGYTF
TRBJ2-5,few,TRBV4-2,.,TGTGCCAGCAGCCAAGAGGGCGTGTGGGGAGAGACCCAGTACTTC,CASSQEGVWGETQYF
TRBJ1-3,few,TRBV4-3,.,TGCGCCAGCAGCCAAAATCGTGACAGCCCGAGCTCTGGAAACACCATATATTTT,CASSQNRDSPSSGNTIYF
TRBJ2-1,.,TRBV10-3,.,TGTGCCATCAGTGGGTTGGGGCGGAACTCCTACAATGAGCAGTTCTTC,CAISGLGRNSYNEQFF
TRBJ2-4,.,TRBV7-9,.,TGTGCCAGCAGCTCCTTTACCGGGAATACCAAAAACATTCAGTACTTC,CASSSFTGNTKNIQYF
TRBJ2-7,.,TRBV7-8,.,TGTGCCAGCAGTCCGACAGGAGATGGCTACGAGCAGTACTTC,CASSPTGDGYEQYF
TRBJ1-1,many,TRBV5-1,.,TGCGCCAGCAACGACGGAAATATGAACACTGAAGCTTTCTTT,CASNDGNMNTEAFF
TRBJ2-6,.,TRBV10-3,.,TGTGCCATCAGCTCCCGGGGCGCCGGGGCCAACGTCCTGACTTTC,CAISSRGAGANVLTF
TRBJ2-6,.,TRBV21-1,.,TGTGCCAGCAGCAAAGGGGATCTCCGATCCTCTGGGGCCAACGTCCTGACTTTC,CASSKGDLRSSGANVLTF
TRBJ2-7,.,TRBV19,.,TGTGCCAGTAGTGGACAGATCGGCTCCTACGAGCAGTACTTC,CASSGQIGSYEQYF
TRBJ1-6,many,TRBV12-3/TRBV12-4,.,TGTGCCAGCAGCCTACAGGGTCCTAATTCACCCCTCCACTTT,CASSLQGPNSPLHF
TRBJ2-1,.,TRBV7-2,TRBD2,TGTGCCAGCAGTACGAGCGGGAGGGGGCAGTTCTTC,CASSTSGRGQFF
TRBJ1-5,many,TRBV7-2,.,TGTGCCAGCAGCTTATCGGGGACTAGCAATCAGCCCCAGCATTTT,CASSLSGTSNQPQHF
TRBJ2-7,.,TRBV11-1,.,TGTGCCAGCAGCTTAGGTGGGGGACTTCTCTACGAGCAGTACTTC,CASSLGGGLLYEQYF
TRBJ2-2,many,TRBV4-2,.,TGTGCCAGCAGCCAGACGTCCGCCCGGGAGCTGTTTTTT,CASSQTSARELFF
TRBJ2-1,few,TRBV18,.,TGTGCCAGCTCTGTTGAGCAGTACAATGAGCAGTTCTTC,CASSVEQYNEQFF
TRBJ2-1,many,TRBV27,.,TGTGCCAGCAGTTTCGGTTGGGTAGGGTTGAATGAGCAGTTCTTC,CASSFGWVGLNEQFF
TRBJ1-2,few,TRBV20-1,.,TGCAGTGCGCGGCTGGACAGAGCCCTGAGCTACACCTTC,CSARLDRALSYTF
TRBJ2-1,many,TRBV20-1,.,TGCAGTGCTAGATTAACTGATGAGCAGTTCTTC,CSARLTDEQFF
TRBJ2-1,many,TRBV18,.,TGTGCCAGCTCACCCGGGAATTACAATGAGCAGTTCTTC,CASSPGNYNEQFF
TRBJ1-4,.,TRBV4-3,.,TGCGCCAGCAGCCAAGCCCCCCGTGGAGGCGGTGAAAAACTGTTTTTT,CASSQAPRGGGEKLFF
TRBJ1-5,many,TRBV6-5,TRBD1,TGTGCCAGCAGTTCGGGGGTACAGGGGAATCAGCCCCAGCATTTT,CASSSGVQGNQPQHF
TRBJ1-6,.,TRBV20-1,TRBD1,TGCAGTGCTAGAGCCAACAGGGGGAAGGGGTCACCCCTCCACTTT,CSARANRGKGSPLHF
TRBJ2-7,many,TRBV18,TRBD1,TGTGCCAGCTCACCACCCGGGACAGGGGTTCTCTACGAGCAGTACTTC,CASSPPGTGVLYEQYF
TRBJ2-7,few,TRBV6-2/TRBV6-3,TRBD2,TGTGCCAGCAGCCAGTACCTAGCGGGTCCCCACGAGCAGTACTTC,CASSQYLAGPHEQYF
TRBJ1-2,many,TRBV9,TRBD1,TGTGCCAGCAGCGATACAGGGGCGATGGGCTATGGCTACACCTTC,CASSDTGAMGYGYTF
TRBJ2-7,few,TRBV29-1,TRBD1,TGCAGCGTTGGTGACAGGGTAGCCGTCTACGAGCAGTACTTC,CSVGDRVAVYEQYF